Shown below are 25 T cell receptor beta chains from a single sample sequenced in a study of control samples from healthy donors and cancer patients. Sequencing was performed with immunoSEQ multiplex PCR; in TCRdb, only in-frame clones are kept and a portion is missing. The table has approximately 81,000 clones, around 94% seen once. The material sequenced was blood. These receptors originate from a woman between 18 and 29 years old in good health.

The chain employs TRBV5-4 and TRBJ1-1; no clear D gene. The germline V gene has CDR1 SGHNT and CDR2 YYREEE (reference sequence). The CDR3 is made up of 15 amino acids. V was shortened by 4 bases and J by 2 bases, with 15 bases between the two germline ends. The CDR3 protein is CASSTEADPNTEAFF. The CDR3 nucleotides read TGTGCCAGCAGCACTGAAGCGGACCCCAACACTGAAGCTTTCTTT.

This clone was detected once. The rearrangement uses TRBV11-2 and TRBJ1-1, with 7 bases aligning to TRBD1. The CDR3 is made up of 15 amino acids. Germline loops: CDR1 SGHAT, CDR2 FQNNGV. V gave up 4 bases and J gave up 1 base; unmatched junction bases: 6. The DNA of the CDR3 is TGTGCCAGCAGCTCCCGACAGGGTAAGAACACTGAAGCTTTCTTT. Its protein product is CASSSRQGKNTEAFF.

The chain is built from TRBV6-4 and TRBJ2-1, with 10 bases identical to TRBD2. J was trimmed by 10 bases and V by 3 bases; bases with no gene match: 9. Germline loops: CDR1 MRHNA, CDR2 SNTAGT. This CDR3 is built from 15 residues. The CDR3 DNA follows: TGTGCCAGCAGTGAAACCAGCGGGGGGGCTGAAGAGCAGTTCTTC. Residues: CASSETSGGAEEQFF.

This clone was observed once. The chain has TRBV9 and TRBJ1-1; D not certain. The V gene lost 0 bases and the J gene lost 1 base, with 10 bases spanning the gap. CDR1 and CDR2 (germline): SGDLS, YYNGEE. CDR3 length equals 15 residues. CDR3 DNA: TGTGCCAGCAGCGTAGGGTGGGCGGAGAACACTGAAGCTTTCTTT. This codes for CASSVGWAENTEAFF.

The DNA for the CDR3 is TGTGCCATCAGTGAGGTACGGGAATATGGCTACACCTTC. Encoded protein: CAISEVREYGYTF. The V gene is TRBV10-3, the J gene TRBJ1-2; D is ambiguous. The germline CDR1 and CDR2 sequences are ENHRY and SYGVKD. The V and J ends lost 2 bases and 5 bases respectively, with 9 bases between them. The CDR3 extends over 13 amino acids.

The chain links TRBV6-6 to TRBJ1-2, with D tentatively TRBD1 (5 bases). The CDR3 length is 15 residues. Germline V gene sequence: CDR1 MNHNY, CDR2 SVGAGI (reference sequence). With 4 bases removed from V and 5 bases from J, the gap between germline ends came to 17 bases. The CDR3 bases are TGTGCCAGCAGTTTAGGCAGGGACCCCGTTTATGGCTACACCTTC. It yields the protein CASSLGRDPVYGYTF.

As regards this clone: The junction departs from germline at one end; a sequencing error may be responsible. This rearrangement joins TRBV9 to TRBJ2-7, with 15 bases that match TRBD2. CDR1 and CDR2 from the germline V gene are SGDLS and YYNGEE. The CDR3 sequence is 18 residues long. CDR3 sequence: CASSPTPGTSGGTYEQYF. The CDR3 bases are TGTGCCAGCAGCCCCACTCCCGGGACTAGCGGGGGGACCTACGAGCAGTATTTC.

This rearrangement joins TRBV9 to TRBJ1-1; D is undetermined. V shed 3 bases and J shed 4 bases, with 10 bases lying between them. Germline V gene data show CDR1 as SGDLS and CDR2 as YYNGEE. The CDR3 covers 13 residues. CDR3: CASSERTGTEAFF. In DNA form, the CDR3 reads TGTGCCAGCAGCGAACGCACCGGCACTGAAGCTTTCTTT.

The rearrangement joins TRBV5-6 to TRBJ2-3; D is undetermined. This CDR3 has 14 amino acids. The V gene lost 4 bases and the J gene lost 5 bases, with 14 bases spanning the gap. Germline-derived CDR1 and CDR2 are SGHDT and YYEEEE. Here the CDR3 DNA reads TGTGCCAGCAGCCTACCCCGGCGGATAGATACGCAGTATTTT. Translated: CASSLPRRIDTQYF.

The chain links TRBV7-3 to TRBJ2-2; D is unresolved. V shed 5 bases and J shed 8 bases, with 6 bases lying between them. Germline CDR1 SGHTA, CDR2 FQGTGA. The CDR3 contains 11 residues. The CDR3 DNA is TGTGCCAGCAGCGGACGGGGGGAGCTGTTTTTT. This translates into CASSGRGELFF.

A note on this clone: Other DNA variants within this sample encode the same CDR3. V is TRBV18 and J is TRBJ1-1; no clear D gene. The CDR3 is 15 amino acids. Germline assignment: CDR1 KGHSH and CDR2 LQKENI. Trimming took off 6 bases at V and 0 bases at J, with 14 bases between the two ends. The DNA of the CDR3 is TGTGCCAGCTCGCCGATGACGGCAATGAACACTGAAGCTTTCTTT. Residues: CASSPMTAMNTEAFF.

V is TRBV28 and J is TRBJ1-5; TRBD1 agrees at 10 bases. Germline V gene lookup returns CDR1 MDHEN and CDR2 SYDVKM. The ends lost 1 base at V and 5 bases at J; junction bases unmatched: 5. The CDR3 runs to 16 residues. This chain's CDR3 is CASSLSQTGGYQPQHF. Here the CDR3 DNA reads TGTGCCAGCAGTTTATCCCAGACAGGGGGCTATCAGCCCCAGCATTTT.

The sample holds one count of this clone. Written as DNA, the CDR3 is TGCAGTGCTAGTGGACTAGCGGGAGTCGACAATGAGCAGTTCTTC. The encoded protein is CSASGLAGVDNEQFF. The chain has TRBV20-1 and TRBJ2-1; 13 bases fit TRBD2. Germline V CDR1 and CDR2: DFQATT, SNEGSKA (reference sequence). This CDR3 comprises 15 residues. V lost 3 bases and J lost 5; bases outside the gene matches: 4.

The chain links TRBV4-2 to TRBJ1-3; possible D gene TRBD1, 6 bases. Germline V lookup: CDR1 LGHNA, CDR2 YNFKEQ. The germline V and J ends were trimmed by 4 bases and 4 bases, with 17 bases remaining between them. The CDR3 runs 16 residues. CDR3 sequence reads: CASSPAWGATGNTIYF. The CDR3, as DNA: TGTGCCAGCAGCCCAGCGTGGGGGGCGACCGGAAACACCATATATTTT.

This chain joins TRBV9 and TRBJ2-2; a possible D gene is TRBD1 (6 bases). Germline V gives CDR1 SGDLS, CDR2 YYNGEE. This CDR3 has 13 amino acids. The V end lost 4 bases, the J end lost 8 bases, and 12 bases lay between the germline ends. This CDR3 is CASSPTGSGELFF. In nucleotides, the CDR3 is TGTGCCAGCAGCCCCACAGGGTCGGGGGAGCTGTTTTTT.

CDR3 residues: CASSEAGWGNTEAFF. The CDR3 DNA reads as TGTGCCAGCAGTGAAGCGGGTTGGGGTAACACTGAAGCTTTCTTT. The V and J genes are TRBV6-1 and TRBJ1-1; D ambiguous. The length of the CDR3 is 15 residues. CDR1 MNHNS and CDR2 SASEGT come from the germline V gene. Deletions cut 0 bases from V and 2 bases from J, with 10 bases between.

CDR3 DNA sequence: TGCGCCAGCAGCAATTTGGGACAGGGGCGAGCTAACTATGGCTACACCTTC. Encoded protein: CASSNLGQGRANYGYTF. V usage is TRBV4-1 and J usage is TRBJ1-2; 10 bases are a match to TRBD1. V gave up 5 bases and J gave up 0 bases; unmatched junction bases: 9. Germline assignment: CDR1 MGHRA and CDR2 YSYEKL. The CDR3 is 17 amino acids.

The chain uses TRBV10-3 and TRBJ1-1; TRBD1 matches 7 bases. CDR3 length equals 14 residues. Trimming removed 6 bases from V and 0 bases from J; junction bases left unmatched: 4. The germline V gene has CDR1 ENHRY and CDR2 SYGVKD. This chain's CDR3 is CAIRRGQMNTEAFF. CDR3 coding DNA: TGTGCCATCAGGCGGGGACAGATGAACACTGAAGCTTTCTTT.

The chain recombines TRBV7-8 with TRBJ2-5; 10 bases are shared with TRBD2. The trim removed 6 bases at V and 9 bases at J, leaving 10 bases unmatched. The CDR3 length is 14 residues. The germline CDR1 and CDR2 sequences are SGHVS and FQNEAQ. CDR3 in amino acids: CASRKAGGLEAQYF. The CDR3 DNA follows: TGTGCCAGCAGGAAAGCGGGGGGGCTTGAGGCCCAGTACTTC.

Only one count was recorded for this clone. This chain uses TRBV7-9 with TRBJ1-2; 7 nucleotides match TRBD1. Germline V gives CDR1 SEHNR, CDR2 FQNEAQ (reference sequence). Losses at the gene ends were 2 bases for V and 7 bases for J; bases not matched to a gene: 7. The CDR3 contains 14 residues. DNA for the CDR3: TGTGCCAGCAGCTTATCGACCCCAGGGGGTGGCTACACCTTC. Translating it yields CASSLSTPGGGYTF. Full variable domain (rest looked up from reference TRBV7-9 and TRBJ1-2): DTGVSQNPRHKITKRGQNVTFRCDPISEHNRLYWYRQTLGQGPEFLTYFQNEAQLEKSRLLSDRFSAERPKGSFSTLEIQRTEQGDSAMYLCASSLSTPGGGYTFGSGTRLTVV.

The chain is built from TRBV11-2 and TRBJ2-1; 8 positions agree with TRBD2. Germline V lookup: CDR1 SGHAT, CDR2 FQNNGV. This CDR3 has 17 residues. Losses at the gene ends were 5 bases for V and 2 bases for J; bases not matched to a gene: 11. The CDR3 here is CASSATRLAGTYNEQFF. The CDR3 DNA sequence: TGTGCCAGCAGCGCCACCCGGCTAGCGGGTACCTACAATGAGCAGTTCTTC.

The V call is TRBV9, the J call TRBJ2-2; TRBD2 matches at 10 bases. V was pared by 0 bases and J by 0 bases, with 5 bases of the junction left unmatched. CDR3 length: 18 residues. The germline V gene encodes CDR1 SGDLS and CDR2 YYNGEE. CDR3 in amino acids: CASSVAPLAGANTGELFF. The CDR3 bases are TGTGCCAGCAGCGTAGCGCCCCTAGCGGGGGCGAACACCGGGGAGCTGTTTTTT. Combining the CDR3 with reference TRBV9 and TRBJ2-2 gives the whole variable domain DSGVTQTPKHLITATGQRVTLRCSPRSGDLSVYWYQQSLDQGLQFLIQYYNGEERAKGNILERFSAQQFPDLHSELNLSSLELGDSALYFCASSVAPLAGANTGELFFGEGSRLTVL.

The CDR3 here is CASSFRDSAYEQYF. The CDR3 nucleotides read TGTGCCAGCAGCTTCCGGGACAGTGCCTACGAGCAGTACTTC. The V and J genes are TRBV7-2 and TRBJ2-7; 7 bases are shared with TRBD1. Germline V gene sequence: CDR1 SGHTA, CDR2 FQGNSA. The CDR3 runs 14 residues. V lost 3 bases, J lost 2 bases, and 4 bases stayed unmatched.

This chain joins TRBV28 and TRBJ2-2; either TRBD1 or TRBD2 may supply D (6 bases each). CDR1 is MDHEN and CDR2 is SYDVKM in the germline V gene. This CDR3 contains 17 residues. V was clipped by 3 bases and J by 5 bases, with 19 bases between them. The CDR3 DNA reads as TGTGCCAGCAGTTTTTCCGGGGGCGTCATAAAAACCGGGGAGCTGTTTTTT. Protein product: CASSFSGGVIKTGELFF.

V is TRBV6-2 or TRBV6-3 and J is TRBJ2-2, with D perhaps TRBD1 (5 bases). This CDR3 is built from 14 residues. Germline CDR1 and CDR2: MNHEY and SVGEGT. The V end was cut by 6 bases, the J end by 0 bases, with 8 bases between. The CDR3 loop is CASSGQANTGELFF. CDR3 in DNA: TGTGCCAGCAGCGGACAAGCGAACACCGGGGAGCTGTTTTTT.